This T cell receptor (beta chain) is from a study of blood T cell repertoires in COVID-19. CDR1 SNHLY and CDR2 FYNNEI come from the germline V gene. The V segment lost 7 bases and the J segment 4 bases; nucleotides outside the gene matches: 9. The CDR3 has 14 amino acids. Exposed study participants had met a COVID-19 case within 2 weeks before entry. Profiled with immunoSEQ multiplex PCR; TCRdb holds only in-frame clones, not every one. The data hold roughly 250,000 clones, with 83% observed a single time. The chain links TRBV2 to TRBJ1-2; 7 positions agree with TRBD1. The source of this sequence is a woman aged 40 to 55 who had been exposed to COVID-19. The sequencing sample was made of PBMCs or T cells enriched from blood (not recorded which). CDR3 nucleotides: TGTGCCAGCATTGAGGGGGCTTGGGTCTATGGCTACACCTTC. Translating it yields CASIEGAWVYGYTF.